The TCR beta chain under discussion was sequenced for a study of control samples from healthy donors and cancer patients. Sequenced by immunoSEQ multiplex PCR; TCRdb stores in-frame clones only, minus some. The sample has about 150,000 clones; approximately 88% are singletons. Trimming cost V 7 bases and J 5 bases; bases outside gene matches: 14. This CDR3 spans 15 amino acids. In germline, CDR1 is SGHNT, CDR2 YYREEE (reference sequence). The rearrangement links TRBV5-4 to TRBJ2-7, with 8 nucleotides matching TRBD2. Sequencing input: blood. The origin of this receptor is a young man in good health. CDR3: CASGPGGVGRNEQYF. The CDR3 DNA reads TGTGCCAGCGGCCCCGGGGGGGTGGGGCGGAACGAGCAGTACTTC.